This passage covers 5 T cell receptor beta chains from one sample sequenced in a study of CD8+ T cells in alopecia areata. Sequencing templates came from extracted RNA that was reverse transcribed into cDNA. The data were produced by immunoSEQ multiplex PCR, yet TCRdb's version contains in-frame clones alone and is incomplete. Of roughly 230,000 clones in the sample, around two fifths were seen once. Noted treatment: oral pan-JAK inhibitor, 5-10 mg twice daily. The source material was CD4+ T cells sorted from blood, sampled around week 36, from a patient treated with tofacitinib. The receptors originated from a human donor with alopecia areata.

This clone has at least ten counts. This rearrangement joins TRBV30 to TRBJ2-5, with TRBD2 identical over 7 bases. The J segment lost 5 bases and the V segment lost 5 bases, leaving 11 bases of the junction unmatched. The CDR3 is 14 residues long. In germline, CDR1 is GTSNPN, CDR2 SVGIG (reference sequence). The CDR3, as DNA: TGTGCCTGGGGGAAGGGCGGGAGCTCGGAGACCCAGTACTTC. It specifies CAWGKGGSSETQYF.

This CDR3 reads CSVSLDRFNEKLFF. DNA for the CDR3: TGCAGCGTCAGCCTGGACAGATTTAATGAAAAACTGTTTTTT. The chain employs TRBV29-1 and TRBJ1-4, with D tentatively TRBD1 (6 bases). Trimming pared 6 bases from V and 4 bases from J, leaving 15 bases between. The CDR3 consists of 14 residues. Germline V CDR1 and CDR2: SQVTM, ANQGSEA.

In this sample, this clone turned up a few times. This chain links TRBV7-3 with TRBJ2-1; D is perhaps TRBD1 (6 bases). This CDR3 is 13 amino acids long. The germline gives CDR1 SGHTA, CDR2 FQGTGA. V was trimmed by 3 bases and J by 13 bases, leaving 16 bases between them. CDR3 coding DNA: TGTGCCAGCAGCTTTCTTACAGGGCAGATACAGTTCTTC. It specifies CASSFLTGQIQFF. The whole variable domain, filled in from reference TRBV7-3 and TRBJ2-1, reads GAGVSQTPSNKVTEKGKYVELRCDPISGHTALYWYRQSLGQGPEFLIYFQGTGAADDSGLPNDRFFAVRPEGSVSTLKIQRTERGDSAVYLCASSFLTGQIQFFGPGTRLTVL.

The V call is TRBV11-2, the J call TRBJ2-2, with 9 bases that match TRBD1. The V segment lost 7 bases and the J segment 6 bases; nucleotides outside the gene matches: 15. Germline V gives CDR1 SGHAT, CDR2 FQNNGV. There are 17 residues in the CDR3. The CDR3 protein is CASILLQGAKVPGELFF. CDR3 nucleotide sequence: TGTGCCAGCATCCTCTTACAGGGGGCGAAGGTACCCGGGGAGCTGTTTTTT.

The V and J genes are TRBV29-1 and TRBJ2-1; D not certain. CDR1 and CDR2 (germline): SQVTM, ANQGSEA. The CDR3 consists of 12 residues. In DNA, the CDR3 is TGCAGTCAGAGAGATTATATCAATGAGCAGTTCTTC. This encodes CSQRDYINEQFF.